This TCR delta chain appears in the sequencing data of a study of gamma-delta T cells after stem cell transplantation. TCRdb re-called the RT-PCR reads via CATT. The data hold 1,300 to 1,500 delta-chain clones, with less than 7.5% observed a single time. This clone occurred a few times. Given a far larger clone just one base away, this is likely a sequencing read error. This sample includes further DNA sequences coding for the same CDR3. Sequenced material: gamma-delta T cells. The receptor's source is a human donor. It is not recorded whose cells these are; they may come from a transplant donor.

The CDR3 loop reads CACDPLLGDTRDTDKLIF. As DNA, the CDR3 is TGTGCCTGTGACCCGCTACTGGGGGATACGCGGGACACCGATAAACTCATCTTT. This chain connects TRDV2 to TRDJ1; 13 nucleotides align to TRDD3. The J segment lost 0 bases and the V segment lost 3 bases, leaving 9 bases of the junction unmatched. The CDR3 is 18 residues long. Germline CDR1 GEAIGNYY, CDR2 EKD.